This T cell receptor (beta chain) was documented in a study of CD8 T cells in Susac syndrome. Random hexamers served to reverse transcribe roughly 0.5 to 1 ug RNA. Using its own MiXCR run on the immunoSEQ multiplex PCR reads, TCRdb lists one record per CDR3 protein. This table has around 80,000 distinct CDR3 sequences, over 85% appearing once. Of note for this clonotype: Its antigen remains unknown.

Study findings and constraints: In total CD8+ repertoires, around 17 Susac-specific public clones were detected, and CD8+ TEMRA repertoires contained five.

Germline V CDR1 and CDR2: SEHNR, FQNEAQ (reference sequence). V was cut by 1 base and J by 8 bases, with 14 bases left in between. The CDR3 extends over 14 amino acids. This chain connects TRBV7-9 to TRBJ1-2, with unresolved D. This receptor was obtained from a human donor with Susac syndrome. Specimen: CD8+ T cells from PBMCs. CDR3 in amino acids: CASSLESAPRGYTF. The CDR3 coding sequence is TGTGCCAGCAGCTTAGAGTCCGCCCCACGAGGCTACACCTTC.